One sample yielded the 29 T cell receptor beta chains listed below, sequenced in a study of T cells in Graves' hyperthyroidism and ophthalmopathy. Amplification yielded TCR beta CDR3 regions, with RNA transcripts as the source. HTBI primers were the set used in a first-round RT-PCR of the TCR CDR3. A single record per CDR3 protein comes from TCRdb applying MiXCR to the multiplex PCR reads. The sample has about 300,000 distinct CDR3 sequences; roughly 13% are singletons. The specimen was blood. These TCRs come from a woman in her forties with Graves' hyperthyroidism.

This clonotype was observed many times. The chain joins TRBV28 to TRBJ2-3; D is unresolved. V was clipped by 2 bases and J by 4 bases, with 4 bases between them. CDR3 length: 12 amino acids. Germline-derived CDR1 and CDR2 are MDHEN and SYDVKM. Here the CDR3 reads CASSLTADTQYF. The DNA of the CDR3 is TGTGCCAGCAGTTTAACCGCAGATACGCAGTATTTT.

The sample holds many counts of this clonotype. The rearrangement links TRBV12-3 or TRBV12-4 to TRBJ2-1; 15 nucleotides line up with TRBD2. Losses at the gene ends were 6 bases for V and 4 bases for J; bases not matched to a gene: 7. The CDR3 runs 17 residues. The CDR3 loop reads CASRPGLAGGGYNEQFF. CDR3 sequence (DNA): TGTGCCAGCAGGCCGGGACTAGCGGGAGGTGGGTACAATGAGCAGTTCTTC.

This clonotype was detected ten times or more. The chain joins TRBV28 to TRBJ1-6; no clear D gene. CDR1 MDHEN and CDR2 SYDVKM come from the germline V gene. The CDR3 totals 19 residues. Deletions cut 2 bases from V and 0 bases from J, with 17 bases between. Written as DNA, the CDR3 is TGTGCCAGCAGTTTAGGAAATTCGAAAGGGAGCTCCTATAATTCACCCCTCCACTTT. Amino acid sequence: CASSLGNSKGSSYNSPLHF.

The chain uses TRBV20-1 and TRBJ1-4; tentative D call: TRBD1 (6 bases). V lost 0 bases and J lost 3, with 11 bases in between. Germline V CDR1 and CDR2: DFQATT, SNEGSKA (reference sequence). The CDR3 consists of 15 residues. The CDR3: CSAREGAAANEKLFF. DNA for the CDR3: TGCAGTGCTAGAGAGGGGGCAGCTGCTAATGAAAAACTGTTTTTT.

This clonotype appeared many times. The chain has TRBV18 and TRBJ2-1, with no clear D. Looked up from germline, CDR1 is KGHSH and CDR2 is LQKENI. The V end was cut by 3 bases, the J end by 6 bases, with 12 bases between. CDR3 length: 14 amino acids. CDR3 nucleotides: TGTGCCAGCTCACCTTCCCGCGGTTTCAATGAGCAGTTCTTC. This translates into CASSPSRGFNEQFF.

In this sample, this clonotype turned up many times. The chain uses TRBV19 and TRBJ1-1; D call uncertain. Trimming took off 4 bases at V and 2 bases at J, with 14 bases between the two ends. This CDR3 contains 15 residues. Germline CDR1 LNHDA, CDR2 SQIVND (reference sequence). This chain's CDR3 is CASSNSRIKNTEAFF. Written as DNA, the CDR3 is TGTGCCAGTAGTAACTCCCGGATTAAAAACACTGAAGCTTTCTTT.

This clonotype was picked up a small number of times. V usage is TRBV6-1 and J usage is TRBJ2-2, with 11 bases matching TRBD1. Germline trimming cut 2 bases from V and 6 bases from J; bases unmatched to any gene: 2. CDR3 length equals 15 residues. Germline V lookup: CDR1 MNHNS, CDR2 SASEGT. CDR3 coding DNA: TGTGCCAGCAGTGAATGGGGACAGGGGGCCGGGGAGCTGTTTTTT. Its protein product is CASSEWGQGAGELFF.

This clonotype occurred a few times. V and J are TRBV10-2 and TRBJ2-5; D uncertain. Germline V gives CDR1 WSHSY, CDR2 SAAADI. Trimming shortened V by 1 base and J by 4 bases, and 16 bases separated the two germline ends. The CDR3 has 16 amino acids. CDR3 sequence: CASSELGLHSLETQYF. The CDR3 DNA sequence: TGCGCCAGCAGTGAGTTAGGTCTTCATAGTCTAGAGACCCAGTACTTC.

This clonotype was observed at least ten times. The chain links TRBV3-1 to TRBJ2-3; D gene uncertain. V lost 3 bases and J 7 bases, leaving 11 bases between the germline ends. CDR1 and CDR2 from the germline V gene are LGHDT and YNNKEL (reference sequence). The CDR3 is 13 residues long. The chain's CDR3 is CASSHGPGNTQYF. The CDR3 bases are TGTGCCAGCAGCCATGGACCAGGCAATACGCAGTATTTT.

This clonotype was seen repeatedly, ten times or more. The V gene is TRBV30, the J gene TRBJ2-7; 10 bases are shared with TRBD1. This CDR3 contains 14 residues. Germline CDR1 GTSNPN, CDR2 SVGIG (reference sequence). Trimming took 1 base from V and 9 from J; bases not matched to a gene: 9. CDR3: CAWSGGQGIKGQYF. The DNA of the CDR3 is TGTGCCTGGAGTGGGGGACAGGGGATTAAGGGGCAGTACTTC.

In its sample, this clonotype was seen many times. V usage is TRBV27 and J usage is TRBJ2-7, with 7 positions matching TRBD1. The germline V gene has CDR1 MNHEY and CDR2 SMNVEV (reference sequence). V trimming: 7 bases; J trimming: 6 bases; junction bases outside the gene matches: 12. This CDR3 is built from 14 residues. The DNA for the CDR3 is TGTGCCAGCAACCGTCTAGACAGGGACACCGAGCAGTACTTC. The encoded protein is CASNRLDRDTEQYF.

CDR3: CSASLLLRETQYF. CDR3 in DNA: TGCAGTGCTAGTCTTCTCCTCAGGGAGACCCAGTACTTC. The V and J genes are TRBV20-1 and TRBJ2-5; D remains ambiguous. Germline V lookup: CDR1 DFQATT, CDR2 SNEGSKA (reference sequence). Trimming shortened V by 3 bases and J by 5 bases, and 13 bases separated the two germline ends. The CDR3 spans 13 residues.

This clonotype was seen more than once but under ten times. The V and J genes are TRBV11-3 and TRBJ2-4; 7 nucleotides line up with TRBD2. The V and J ends lost 5 bases and 0 bases, in that order; junction bases with no gene match: 7. This CDR3 region has 16 residues. Germline V gene lookup returns CDR1 SGHNT and CDR2 YENEEA. The CDR3 coding sequence is TGTGCCAGCAGCACGCGACTAGCAGGAGCCAAAAACATTCAGTACTTC. Amino acid sequence: CASSTRLAGAKNIQYF.

The chain couples TRBV10-3 to TRBJ2-6; either TRBD1 or TRBD2 may supply D (5 bases each). This CDR3 is built from 16 residues. V shed 4 bases and J shed 0 bases, with 10 bases lying between them. Germline CDR1 reads ENHRY; CDR2 reads SYGVKD. The DNA of the CDR3 is TGTGCCATCAGTGCGGGACGTAGCTCTGGGGCCAACGTCCTGACTTTC. This codes for CAISAGRSSGANVLTF.

This clonotype was counted many times. V gene TRBV20-1 combines with J gene TRBJ2-5, with 10 bases matching TRBD2. The CDR3 spans 16 residues. Trimming removed 6 bases from V and 5 bases from J; junction bases left unmatched: 15. In germline, CDR1 is DFQATT, CDR2 SNEGSKA (reference sequence). CDR3 DNA sequence: TGCAGTGCCCCACCGAGCGGGAGGGCCCTCTCGGAGACCCAGTACTTC. Protein product: CSAPPSGRALSETQYF.

In this sample, this clonotype turned up many times. The rearrangement joins TRBV7-8 to TRBJ2-1; D is perhaps TRBD1 (6 bases). From germline, CDR1 is SGHVS and CDR2 FQNEAQ. This CDR3 is 17 amino acids long. V lost 3 bases and J lost 7, with 22 bases in between. DNA for the CDR3: TGTGCCAGCAGCTTGGAAACAGGGTTCCCGATATTTAATGAGCAGTTCTTC. This sequence encodes CASSLETGFPIFNEQFF.

Details on this clonotype: Since no conserved phenylalanine or tryptophan closes the CDR3, a read error is the likely cause. The CDR3 bases are TGTGCCAGCAGCTTGGGGGGAAGTTACAATGAGCAGTTCCTC. Translated, it gives CASSLGGSYNEQFL. The chain couples TRBV5-4 to TRBJ2-1, with no clear D. CDR1 and CDR2 (germline): SGHNT, YYREEE (reference sequence). The germline V and J ends were trimmed by 0 bases and 4 bases, with 8 bases remaining between them. This CDR3 has 14 amino acids.

This clonotype was detected many times. This chain joins TRBV20-1 and TRBJ1-5, with D possibly matching TRBD1 (6 bases). Between the trimmed V and J ends, which lost 4 bases and 5 bases, there was a span of 12 bases. From germline, CDR1 is DFQATT and CDR2 SNEGSKA (reference sequence). This CDR3 spans 13 amino acids. The CDR3 loop is CSAKGGLHQPQHF. In DNA form, the CDR3 reads TGCAGTGCTAAGGGGGGGCTCCATCAGCCCCAGCATTTT.

This clonotype was recorded a few times. The chain recombines TRBV16 with TRBJ1-4; unclear D gene. Germline V gene lookup returns CDR1 KGHSY and CDR2 FQNENV. The CDR3 totals 17 residues. Trimming shortened V by 2 bases and J by 5 bases, and 18 bases separated the two germline ends. The CDR3 here is CASSQAVIYGANEKLFF. In DNA, the CDR3 is TGTGCCAGCAGCCAAGCCGTCATTTACGGTGCGAATGAAAAACTGTTTTTT.

There are many counts of this clonotype. V and J are TRBV4-1 and TRBJ2-5; D is uncertain. V lost 4 bases and J lost 1, with 7 bases in between. Germline V gives CDR1 MGHRA, CDR2 YSYEKL. The CDR3 is 13 residues long. The CDR3 DNA reads as TGCGCCAGCAGCCTGGCACCCCAAGAGACCCAGTACTTC. Amino acid sequence: CASSLAPQETQYF.

This clonotype has ten or more counts. The chain has TRBV10-3 and TRBJ2-3; 7 bases are shared with TRBD1. The CDR3 consists of 14 residues. The ends lost 6 bases at V and 1 base at J; junction bases unmatched: 4. The germline V gene encodes CDR1 ENHRY and CDR2 SYGVKD. The CDR3: CAIRPGQGTDTQYF. CDR3 sequence (DNA): TGTGCCATCAGGCCAGGACAGGGCACAGATACGCAGTATTTT.

This clonotype was seen at least ten times. The rearrangement joins TRBV27 to TRBJ1-2; D unresolved. CDR3 size: 13 residues. Trimming stripped 3 bases from V and 5 bases from J, with 10 bases between. Germline CDR1 is MNHEY and CDR2 is SMNVEV (reference sequence). DNA of the CDR3: TGTGCCAGCAGTTTCCGGGGTGGGTATGGCTACACCTTC. Amino acid sequence: CASSFRGGYGYTF.

This clonotype was picked up many times. This chain joins TRBV3-1 and TRBJ2-1, with a possible D match to TRBD2 (5 bases). Trimming took 0 bases from V and 9 from J, leaving 15 bases between them. Germline V gene lookup returns CDR1 LGHDT and CDR2 YNNKEL (reference sequence). This CDR3 contains 15 residues. CDR3 sequence (DNA): TGTGCCAGCAGCCAAGAAAATAGCGCTCTAGGTGAGCAGTTCTTC. Translating it yields CASSQENSALGEQFF.

The chain recombines TRBV18 with TRBJ1-4; tentative D call: TRBD1 (5 bases). Germline V CDR1 and CDR2: KGHSH, LQKENI. V was shortened by 3 bases and J by 4 bases, with 15 bases between the two germline ends. The CDR3 totals 16 residues. The DNA for the CDR3 is TGTGCCAGCTCACCGGGGACCCGACGGAATAATGAAAAACTGTTTTTT. Encoded protein: CASSPGTRRNNEKLFF.

Ten or more counts support this clonotype. The V and J genes are TRBV10-3 and TRBJ1-1, with 8 nucleotides matching TRBD1. The V and J ends lost 10 bases and 1 base, in that order; junction bases with no gene match: 8. Germline CDR1 is ENHRY and CDR2 is SYGVKD. This CDR3 is 14 amino acids long. CDR3 region: CATSGDRGNTEAFF. The CDR3 DNA is TGTGCCACCTCGGGTGACAGGGGGAACACTGAAGCTTTCTTT.

This clonotype was counted at least ten times. The chain is built from TRBV6-5 and TRBJ1-3; 10 bases map to TRBD1. Germline V gives CDR1 MNHEY, CDR2 SVGAGI. The CDR3 consists of 16 residues. With V trimmed by 6 bases and J by 4 bases, 9 bases remained unmatched. CDR3 nucleotide sequence: TGTGCCAGCAGCCTAGGGGGACAGGGGCCAGGAAACACCATATATTTT. This encodes CASSLGGQGPGNTIYF.

This chain uses TRBV4-1 with TRBJ1-2; the match to TRBD1 covers 10 bases. CDR1 and CDR2 from the germline V gene are MGHRA and YSYEKL. CDR3 size: 17 residues. V trimming: 0 bases; J trimming: 4 bases; junction bases outside the gene matches: 8. CDR3 region: CASSQDPAGDRGYGYTF. As DNA, the CDR3 is TGCGCCAGCAGCCAAGACCCTGCCGGGGACAGGGGCTATGGCTACACCTTC.

A word on this clonotype: This clone may be a read error of a much larger clone one base away. The chain joins TRBV7-3 to TRBJ2-5, with D possibly TRBD1 on 5 matching bases. The CDR3 totals 15 residues. V was clipped by 0 bases and J by 4 bases, with 12 bases between them. Germline CDR1 SGHTA, CDR2 FQGTGA. The CDR3 DNA follows: TGTGCCAGCAGCTTAACATCAGGGTCGACAGAGACCCAGTACTTC. This sequence encodes CASSLTSGSTETQYF.

The DNA of the CDR3 is TGTGCCAGCAGTTTAGCGGGAGCTGTCATAGAGACCCAGTACTTC. Encoded protein: CASSLAGAVIETQYF. This chain connects TRBV28 to TRBJ2-5; 7 positions agree with TRBD2. CDR1 MDHEN and CDR2 SYDVKM come from the germline V gene. The CDR3 spans 15 residues. Trimming took 2 bases from V and 4 from J; bases not matched to a gene: 7.